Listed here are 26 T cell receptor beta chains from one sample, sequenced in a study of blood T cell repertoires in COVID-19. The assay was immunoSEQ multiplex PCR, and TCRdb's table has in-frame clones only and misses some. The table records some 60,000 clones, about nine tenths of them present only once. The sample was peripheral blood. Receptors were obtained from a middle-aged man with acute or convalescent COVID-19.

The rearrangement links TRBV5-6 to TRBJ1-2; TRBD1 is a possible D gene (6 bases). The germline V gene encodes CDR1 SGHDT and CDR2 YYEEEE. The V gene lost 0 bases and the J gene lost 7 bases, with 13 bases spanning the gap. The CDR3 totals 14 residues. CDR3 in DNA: TGTGCCAGCAGCTTGGGGGGGGGCGCCGGTGGCTACACCTTC. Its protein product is CASSLGGGAGGYTF.

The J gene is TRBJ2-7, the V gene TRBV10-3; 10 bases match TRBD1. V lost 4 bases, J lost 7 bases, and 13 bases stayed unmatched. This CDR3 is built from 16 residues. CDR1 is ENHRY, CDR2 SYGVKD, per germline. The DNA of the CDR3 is TGTGCCATCAGTGGCCCGACAGGGGGCCGACTGGTTGAGCAGTACTTC. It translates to CAISGPTGGRLVEQYF.

CDR3 sequence reads: CASSLEGQGAGEQYF. The CDR3 bases are TGTGCCAGCAGCTTAGAGGGACAGGGGGCAGGGGAGCAGTACTTC. V usage is TRBV7-2 and J usage is TRBJ2-7; 12 bases line up with TRBD1. V was clipped by 1 base and J by 7 bases; unmatched bases: 5. Germline V gene data show CDR1 as SGHTA and CDR2 as FQGNSA. This CDR3 is built from 15 residues. Based on the CDR3 plus reference TRBV7-2 and TRBJ2-7, the full variable domain is GAGVSQSPSNKVTEKGKDVELRCDPISGHTALYWYRQSLGQGLEFLIYFQGNSAPDKSGLPSDRFSAERTGGSVSTLTIQRTQQEDSAVYLCASSLEGQGAGEQYFGPGTRLTVT.

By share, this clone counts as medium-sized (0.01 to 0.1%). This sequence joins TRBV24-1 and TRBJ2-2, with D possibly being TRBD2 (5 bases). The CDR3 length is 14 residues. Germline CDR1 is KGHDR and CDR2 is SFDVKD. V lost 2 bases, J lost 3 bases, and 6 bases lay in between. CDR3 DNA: TGTGCCACCAGTGATTGGCGGGACACCGGGGAGCTGTTTTTT. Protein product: CATSDWRDTGELFF.

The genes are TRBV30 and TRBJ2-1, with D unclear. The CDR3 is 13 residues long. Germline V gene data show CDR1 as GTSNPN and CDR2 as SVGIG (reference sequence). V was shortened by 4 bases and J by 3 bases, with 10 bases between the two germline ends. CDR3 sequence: CAWKGADYNEQFF. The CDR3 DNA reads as TGTGCCTGGAAAGGCGCGGACTACAATGAGCAGTTCTTC. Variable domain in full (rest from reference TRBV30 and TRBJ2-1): SQTIHQWPATLVQPVGSPLSLECTVEGTSNPNLYWYRQAAGRGLQLLFYSVGIGQISSEVPQNLSASRPQDRQFILSSKKLLLSDSGFYLCAWKGADYNEQFFGPGTRLTVL.

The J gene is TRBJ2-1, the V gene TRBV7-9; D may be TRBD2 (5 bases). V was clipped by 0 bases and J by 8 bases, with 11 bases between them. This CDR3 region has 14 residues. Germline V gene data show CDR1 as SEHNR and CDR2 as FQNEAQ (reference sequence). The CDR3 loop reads CASSLAGVGHEQFF. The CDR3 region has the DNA TGTGCCAGCAGCTTAGCGGGAGTGGGCCATGAGCAGTTCTTC.

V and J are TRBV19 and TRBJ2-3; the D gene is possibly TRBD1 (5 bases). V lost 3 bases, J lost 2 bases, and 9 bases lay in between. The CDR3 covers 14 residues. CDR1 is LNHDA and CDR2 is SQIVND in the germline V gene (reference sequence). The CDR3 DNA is TGTGCCAGTAGTATCCAGGGTCTCACAGATACGCAGTATTTT. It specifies CASSIQGLTDTQYF.

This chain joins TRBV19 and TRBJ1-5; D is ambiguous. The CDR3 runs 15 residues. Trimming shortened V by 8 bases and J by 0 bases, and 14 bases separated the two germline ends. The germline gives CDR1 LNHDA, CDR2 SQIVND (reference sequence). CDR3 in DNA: TGTGCCAGTTTGAGGGAATATTATAGCAATCAGCCCCAGCATTTT. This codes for CASLREYYSNQPQHF.

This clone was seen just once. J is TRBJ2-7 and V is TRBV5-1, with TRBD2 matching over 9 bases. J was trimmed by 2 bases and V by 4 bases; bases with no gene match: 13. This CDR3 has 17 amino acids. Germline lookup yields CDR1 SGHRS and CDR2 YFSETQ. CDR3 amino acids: CASSPRPSGTSPYEQYF. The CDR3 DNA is TGCGCCAGCAGCCCGAGGCCTAGCGGGACTTCCCCCTACGAGCAGTACTTC.

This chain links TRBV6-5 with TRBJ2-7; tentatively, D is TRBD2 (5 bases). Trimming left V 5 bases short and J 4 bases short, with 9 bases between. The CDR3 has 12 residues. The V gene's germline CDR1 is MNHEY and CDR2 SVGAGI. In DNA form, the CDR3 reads TGTGCCAGCAGTACCGGGGTTTACGAGCAGTACTTC. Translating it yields CASSTGVYEQYF.

CDR3 sequence (DNA): TGCGCCAGCAGCCAAGTACAGGGGAGAGAGTACGAGCAGTACTTC. It specifies CASSQVQGREYEQYF. The chain joins TRBV4-1 to TRBJ2-7; 7 bases match TRBD1. This CDR3 region has 15 residues. Germline assignment: CDR1 MGHRA and CDR2 YSYEKL. V shed 1 base and J 4 bases; nucleotides not matched to a gene: 7.

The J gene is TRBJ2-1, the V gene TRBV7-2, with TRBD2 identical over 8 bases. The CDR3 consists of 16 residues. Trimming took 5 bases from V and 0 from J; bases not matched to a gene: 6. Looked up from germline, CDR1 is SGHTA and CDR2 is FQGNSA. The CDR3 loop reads CASSQDSGTSYNEQFF. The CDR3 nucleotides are TGTGCCAGCAGCCAGGATAGCGGGACCTCCTACAATGAGCAGTTCTTC. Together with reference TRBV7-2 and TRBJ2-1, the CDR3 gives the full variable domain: GAGVSQSPSNKVTEKGKDVELRCDPISGHTALYWYRQSLGQGLEFLIYFQGNSAPDKSGLPSDRFSAERTGGSVSTLTIQRTQQEDSAVYLCASSQDSGTSYNEQFFGPGTRLTVL.

The CDR3 reads CASSQSGQRRVIQYF. In nucleotides, the CDR3 is TGTGCCAGCAGCCAAAGCGGACAGCGGCGTGTCATTCAGTACTTC. This chain connects TRBV11-2 to TRBJ2-4, with a tentative D call TRBD1 (6 bases). With 5 bases removed from V and 9 bases from J, the gap between germline ends came to 20 bases. Germline CDR1 is SGHAT and CDR2 is FQNNGV. There are 15 residues in the CDR3. The variable domain in full, with the rest retrieved from reference TRBV11-2 and TRBJ2-4, is EAGVAQSPRYKIIEKRQSVAFWCNPISGHATLYWYQQILGQGPKLLIQFQNNGVVDDSQLPKDRFSAERLKGVDSTLKIQPAKLEDSAVYLCASSQSGQRRVIQYFGAGTRLSVL.

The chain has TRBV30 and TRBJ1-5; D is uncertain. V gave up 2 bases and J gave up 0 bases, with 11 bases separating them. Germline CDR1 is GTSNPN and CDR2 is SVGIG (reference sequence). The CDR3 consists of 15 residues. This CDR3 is CAWSPSLLSNQPQHF. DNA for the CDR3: TGTGCCTGGAGTCCTTCATTACTTAGCAATCAGCCCCAGCATTTT.

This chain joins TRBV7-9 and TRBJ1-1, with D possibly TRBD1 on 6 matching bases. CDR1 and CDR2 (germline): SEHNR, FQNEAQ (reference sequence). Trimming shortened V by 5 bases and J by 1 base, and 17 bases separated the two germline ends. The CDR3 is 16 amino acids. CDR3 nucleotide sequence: TGTGCCAGCAGCCCCCAGCGAGGGACAACGAACACTGAAGCTTTCTTT. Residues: CASSPQRGTTNTEAFF.

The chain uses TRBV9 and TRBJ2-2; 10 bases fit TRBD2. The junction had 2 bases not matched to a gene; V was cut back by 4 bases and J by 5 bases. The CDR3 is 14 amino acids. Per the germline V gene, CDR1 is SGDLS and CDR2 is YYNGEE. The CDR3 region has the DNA TGTGCCAGCAGCCCTAGCGGGAGTACCGGGGAGCTGTTTTTT. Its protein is CASSPSGSTGELFF.

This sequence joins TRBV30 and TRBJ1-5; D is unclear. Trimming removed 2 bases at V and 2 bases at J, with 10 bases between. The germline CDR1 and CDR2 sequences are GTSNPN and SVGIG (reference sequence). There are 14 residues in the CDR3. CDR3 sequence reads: CAWSREDGNQPQHF. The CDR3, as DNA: TGTGCCTGGAGTCGGGAGGATGGCAATCAGCCCCAGCATTTT.

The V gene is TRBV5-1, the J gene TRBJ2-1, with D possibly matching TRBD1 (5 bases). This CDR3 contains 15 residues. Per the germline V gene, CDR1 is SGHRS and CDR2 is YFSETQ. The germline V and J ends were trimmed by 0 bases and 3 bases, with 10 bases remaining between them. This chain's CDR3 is CASSLVQGDYNEQFF. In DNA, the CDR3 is TGCGCCAGCAGCTTGGTTCAGGGCGACTACAATGAGCAGTTCTTC.

Here the CDR3 DNA reads TGTGCCAGCAGCCCCAATAGGGGTCCCGAGCTTAACTATGGCTACACCTTC. Translating it yields CASSPNRGPELNYGYTF. V gene TRBV5-4 combines with J gene TRBJ1-2, with TRBD1 as a possible D gene (5 bases). Trimming removed 4 bases at V and 1 base at J, with 20 bases between. Germline CDR1 SGHNT, CDR2 YYREEE (reference sequence). The CDR3 sequence is 17 residues long. Variable domain in full (rest from reference TRBV5-4 and TRBJ1-2): ETGVTQSPTHLIKTRGQQVTLRCSSQSGHNTVSWYQQALGQGPQFIFQYYREEENGRGNFPPRFSGLQFPNYSSELNVNALELDDSALYLCASSPNRGPELNYGYTFGSGTRLTVV.

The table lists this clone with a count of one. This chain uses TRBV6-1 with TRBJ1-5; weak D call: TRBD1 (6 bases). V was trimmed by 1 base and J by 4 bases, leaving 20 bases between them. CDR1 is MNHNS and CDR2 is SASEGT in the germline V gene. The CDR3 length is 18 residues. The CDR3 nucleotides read TGTGCCAGCAGTGAAGGGACAGACCTGTGGTTCCGAAATCAGCCCCAGCATTTT. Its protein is CASSEGTDLWFRNQPQHF.

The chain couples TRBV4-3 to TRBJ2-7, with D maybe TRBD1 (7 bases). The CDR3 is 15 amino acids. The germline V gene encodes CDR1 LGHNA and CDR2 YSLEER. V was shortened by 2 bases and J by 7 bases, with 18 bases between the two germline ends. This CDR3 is CASSQRQGGFREQYF. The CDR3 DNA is TGCGCCAGCAGCCAAAGGCAGGGGGGATTTCGGGAGCAGTACTTC.

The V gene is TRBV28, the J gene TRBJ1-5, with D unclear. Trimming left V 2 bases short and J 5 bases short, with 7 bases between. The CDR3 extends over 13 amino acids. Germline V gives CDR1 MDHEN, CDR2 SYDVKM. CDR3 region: CASSLSRYQPQHF. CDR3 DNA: TGTGCCAGCAGTTTAAGCCGTTATCAGCCCCAGCATTTT. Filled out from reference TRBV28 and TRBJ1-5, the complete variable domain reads DVKVTQSSRYLVKRTGEKVFLECVQDMDHENMFWYRQDPGLGLRLIYFSYDVKMKEKGDIPEGYSVSREKKERFSLILESASTNQTSMYLCASSLSRYQPQHFGDGTRLSIL.

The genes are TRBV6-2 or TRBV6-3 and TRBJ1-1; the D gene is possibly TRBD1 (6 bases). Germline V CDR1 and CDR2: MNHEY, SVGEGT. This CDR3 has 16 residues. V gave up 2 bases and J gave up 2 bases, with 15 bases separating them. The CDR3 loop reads CASSYLNHRVNTEAFF. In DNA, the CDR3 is TGTGCCAGCAGTTACCTGAATCACAGGGTAAACACTGAAGCTTTCTTT.

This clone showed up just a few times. CDR3 region: CASGEGNYGYTF. DNA of the CDR3: TGTGCCAGCGGGGAGGGGAACTATGGCTACACCTTC. The chain carries TRBV6-6 and TRBJ1-2, with D possibly TRBD1 on 5 matching bases. This CDR3 contains 12 residues. Looked up from germline, CDR1 is MNHNY and CDR2 is SVGAGI (reference sequence). The germline V and J ends were trimmed by 8 bases and 2 bases, with 9 bases remaining between them.

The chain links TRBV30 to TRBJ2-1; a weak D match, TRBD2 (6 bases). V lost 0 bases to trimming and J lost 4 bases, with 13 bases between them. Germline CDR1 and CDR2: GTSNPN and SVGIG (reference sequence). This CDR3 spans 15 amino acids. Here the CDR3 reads CAWSVGLAQYNEQFF. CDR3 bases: TGTGCCTGGAGTGTGGGGCTAGCGCAATACAATGAGCAGTTCTTC.

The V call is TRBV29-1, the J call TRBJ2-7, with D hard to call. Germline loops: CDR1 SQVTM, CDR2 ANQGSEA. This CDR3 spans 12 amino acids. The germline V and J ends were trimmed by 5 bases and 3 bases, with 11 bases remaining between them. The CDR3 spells CSVKQKNYEQYF. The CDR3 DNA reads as TGCAGCGTTAAACAGAAAAACTACGAGCAGTACTTC.